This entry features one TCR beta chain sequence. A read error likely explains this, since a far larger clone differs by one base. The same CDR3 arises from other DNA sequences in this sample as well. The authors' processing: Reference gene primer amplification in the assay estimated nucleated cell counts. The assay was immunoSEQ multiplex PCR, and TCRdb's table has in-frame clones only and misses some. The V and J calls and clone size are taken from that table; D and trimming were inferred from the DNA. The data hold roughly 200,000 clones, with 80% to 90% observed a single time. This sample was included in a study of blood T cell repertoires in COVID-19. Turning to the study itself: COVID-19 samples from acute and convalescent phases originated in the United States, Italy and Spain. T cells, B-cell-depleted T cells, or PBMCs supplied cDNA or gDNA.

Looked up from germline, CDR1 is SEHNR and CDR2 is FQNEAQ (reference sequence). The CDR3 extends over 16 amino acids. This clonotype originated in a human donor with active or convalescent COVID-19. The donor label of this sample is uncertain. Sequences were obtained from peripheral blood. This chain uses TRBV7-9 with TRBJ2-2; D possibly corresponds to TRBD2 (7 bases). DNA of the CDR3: TGCGCCAGCAGCTTAAGGGGGGGCGCGAACACCGGGGAGCTGTTTTTT. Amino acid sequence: CASSLRGGANTGELFF.